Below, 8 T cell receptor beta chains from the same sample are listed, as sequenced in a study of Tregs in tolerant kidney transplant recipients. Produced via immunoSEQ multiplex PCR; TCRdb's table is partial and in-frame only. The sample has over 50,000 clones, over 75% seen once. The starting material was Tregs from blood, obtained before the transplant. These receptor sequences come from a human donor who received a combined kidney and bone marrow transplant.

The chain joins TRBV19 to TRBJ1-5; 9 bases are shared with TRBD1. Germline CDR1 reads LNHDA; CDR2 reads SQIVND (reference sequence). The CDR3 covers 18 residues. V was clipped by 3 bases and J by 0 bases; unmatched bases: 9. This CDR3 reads CASSIRGQGRSSNQPQHF. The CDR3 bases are TGTGCCAGTAGTATCCGGGGACAGGGAAGGAGTAGCAATCAGCCCCAGCATTTT.

CDR3 sequence: CASSPEQIDGYTF. In DNA form, the CDR3 reads TGTGCCAGCTCACCCGAACAAATTGATGGCTACACCTTC. The V and J genes are TRBV18 and TRBJ1-2; no clear D. In germline, CDR1 is KGHSH, CDR2 LQKENI. V was trimmed by 3 bases and J by 6 bases, leaving 11 bases between them. The CDR3 totals 13 residues.

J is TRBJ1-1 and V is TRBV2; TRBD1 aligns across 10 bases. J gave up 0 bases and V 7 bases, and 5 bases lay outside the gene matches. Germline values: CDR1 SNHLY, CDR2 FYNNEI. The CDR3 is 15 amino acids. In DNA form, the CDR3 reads TGTGCCAGCAATCGGGACAGGGGAATGAACACTGAAGCTTTCTTT. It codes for CASNRDRGMNTEAFF.

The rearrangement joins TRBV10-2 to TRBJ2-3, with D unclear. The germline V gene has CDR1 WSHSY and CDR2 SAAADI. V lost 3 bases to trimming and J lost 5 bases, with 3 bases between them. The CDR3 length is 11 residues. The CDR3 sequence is CASSERDTQYF. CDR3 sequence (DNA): TGCGCCAGCAGTGAAAGAGATACGCAGTATTTT.

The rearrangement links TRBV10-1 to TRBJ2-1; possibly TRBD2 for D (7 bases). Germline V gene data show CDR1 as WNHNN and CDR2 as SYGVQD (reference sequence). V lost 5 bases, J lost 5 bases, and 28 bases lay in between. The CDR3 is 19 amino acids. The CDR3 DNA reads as TGCGCCAGCAGTCCGGGAGAGGGATGGGCGGGGGACAACGACAATGAGCAGTTCTTC. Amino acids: CASSPGEGWAGDNDNEQFF.

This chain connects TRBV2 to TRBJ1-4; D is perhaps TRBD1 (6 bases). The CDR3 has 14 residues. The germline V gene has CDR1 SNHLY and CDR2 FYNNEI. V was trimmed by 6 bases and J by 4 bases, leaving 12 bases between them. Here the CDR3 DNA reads TGTGCCAGCAGACTAACGGGACATAATGAAAAACTGTTTTTT. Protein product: CASRLTGHNEKLFF.

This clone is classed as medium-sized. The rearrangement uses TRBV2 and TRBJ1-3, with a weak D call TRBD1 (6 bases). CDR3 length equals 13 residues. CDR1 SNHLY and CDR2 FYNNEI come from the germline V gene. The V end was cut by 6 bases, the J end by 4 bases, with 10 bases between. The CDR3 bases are TGTGCCAGCAGACAGGGTTACGGAAACACCATATATTTT. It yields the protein CASRQGYGNTIYF.

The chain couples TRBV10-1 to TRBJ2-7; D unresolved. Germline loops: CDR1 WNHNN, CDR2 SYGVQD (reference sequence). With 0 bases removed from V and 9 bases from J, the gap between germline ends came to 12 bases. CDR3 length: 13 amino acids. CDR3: CASSESRWSSQYF. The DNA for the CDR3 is TGCGCCAGCAGTGAGTCCCGTTGGTCATCGCAGTACTTC.